The clone carrying this T cell receptor (beta chain) has only one observation. The antigen remains undetermined. Germline V gives CDR1 MNHEY, CDR2 SMNVEV (reference sequence). This CDR3 contains 9 residues. V was shortened by 8 bases and J by 3 bases, with 2 bases between the two germline ends. This specimen belongs to a study of radiation and T cells in renal cell carcinoma. Time point indicated: blood 4 weeks post-SBRT, at nephrectomy. The treatment: 15 Gy SBRT to primary tumor, nephrectomy 4 weeks later. Nephrectomy followed 15 Gy stereotactic body radiation by 4 weeks. This renal cell carcinoma was of the clear cell type. The method was immunoSEQ multiplex PCR; TCRdb's version includes in-frame clones alone and lacks a portion of them. The table records just under 150,000 clones, 86% of them present only once. The study's findings and limits: In blood, top tumor clones expanded by 2 weeks, shrinking by 4.

Material: blood, obtained from a patient whose treatment included radiotherapy and nephrectomy. This sequence was found in a woman in her forties or fifties with renal cell carcinoma. V gene TRBV27 combines with J gene TRBJ2-7; D not certain. The CDR3 protein is CASGYEQYF. CDR3 nucleotides: TGTGCCAGCGGCTACGAGCAGTACTTC.